The 27 T cell receptor beta chains in this list originate from one sample, sequenced in a study of blood T cell repertoires in COVID-19. Profiling relied on immunoSEQ multiplex PCR, and the TCRdb table lists in-frame clones only, not all of them. The sample includes 130,000 or so clones, about 88% seen only once; the top ten take about 2.3%. The sample comprised PBMCs or T cells enriched from blood (not recorded which). The receptors originated from a man aged 35-49 years with acute COVID-19.

This chain connects TRBV5-3 to TRBJ1-5; D perhaps matches TRBD1 (5 bases). TRBV5-3 is annotated as an ORF whose role is uncertain. The CDR3 sequence is 16 residues long. V was trimmed by 6 bases and J by 0 bases, leaving 16 bases between them. Here the CDR3 reads CARTHTGEYSNQPQHF. The DNA of the CDR3 is TGTGCCAGAACCCACACAGGAGAGTATAGCAATCAGCCCCAGCATTTT.

The genes are TRBV15 and TRBJ2-2, with 8 bases lining up with TRBD1. Germline CDR1 LNHNV, CDR2 YYDKDF (reference sequence). Trimming took 2 bases from V and 3 from J; bases not matched to a gene: 5. The CDR3 extends over 16 amino acids. The CDR3 sequence: CATSRRQGLYTGELFF. The CDR3 bases are TGTGCCACCAGCAGACGACAGGGGTTATACACCGGGGAGCTGTTTTTT.

This chain joins TRBV15 and TRBJ1-1; D gene unclear. Germline lookup yields CDR1 LNHNV and CDR2 YYDKDF (reference sequence). CDR3 length: 13 residues. Trimming shortened V by 1 base and J by 3 bases, and 6 bases separated the two germline ends. CDR3 coding DNA: TGTGCCACCAGCAGAGCCCGGGACACTGAAGCTTTCTTT. This translates into CATSRARDTEAFF.

J is TRBJ2-3 and V is TRBV3-1 (or the pseudogene TRBV3-2); D is perhaps TRBD2 (6 bases). V was shortened by 1 base and J by 7 bases, with 15 bases between the two germline ends. CDR1 is LGHDT, CDR2 YNNKEL, per germline (reference sequence). This CDR3 comprises 15 residues. The CDR3 DNA reads as TGTGCCAGCAGCCAAGTAGGGACCCGCGGGAATACGCAGTATTTT. It specifies CASSQVGTRGNTQYF.

This chain connects TRBV7-9 to TRBJ2-3, with a possible D match to TRBD2 (6 bases). Between the trimmed V and J ends, which lost 5 bases and 2 bases, there was a span of 14 bases. Looked up from germline, CDR1 is SEHNR and CDR2 is FQNEAQ (reference sequence). The CDR3 contains 15 residues. In nucleotides, the CDR3 is TGTGCCAGCAGCACCCGACTAGGTTCCACAGATACGCAGTATTTT. Its protein is CASSTRLGSTDTQYF.

The chain carries TRBV7-8 and TRBJ1-5, with no clear D. CDR1 and CDR2 from the germline V gene are SGHVS and FQNEAQ. The CDR3 contains 13 residues. Trimming stripped 3 bases from V and 4 bases from J, with 7 bases between. In nucleotides, the CDR3 is TGTGCCAGCAGCTTTAGAGGGAATCAGCCCCAGCATTTT. This gives the protein CASSFRGNQPQHF.

The gene calls are TRBV2 and TRBJ1-5; maybe TRBD1 (6 bases). This CDR3 contains 16 residues. Germline CDR1 SNHLY, CDR2 FYNNEI. Trimming took 6 bases from V and 8 from J, leaving 23 bases between them. This CDR3 is CASREGPGVPREPQHF. The CDR3, as DNA: TGTGCCAGCAGAGAGGGACCAGGGGTACCTCGCGAGCCCCAGCATTTT.

The chain is built from TRBV5-6 and TRBJ2-7, with 8 bases matching TRBD2. Germline V gene lookup returns CDR1 SGHDT and CDR2 YYEEEE. This CDR3 contains 15 residues. Trimming took 4 bases from V and 3 from J; bases not matched to a gene: 9. The CDR3, as DNA: TGTGCCAGCAGCCGGGAGGGGCCTCTACGCTACGAGCAGTACTTC. Translating gives CASSREGPLRYEQYF.

The chain combines TRBV6-5 with TRBJ2-7; D is possibly TRBD1 (6 bases). The V end was cut by 7 bases, the J end by 0 bases, with 13 bases between. Germline loops: CDR1 MNHEY, CDR2 SVGAGI. The CDR3 runs to 14 residues. The chain's CDR3 is CASTIVGASYEQYF. CDR3 sequence (DNA): TGTGCCAGCACGATAGTGGGGGCCTCCTACGAGCAGTACTTC.

Here the CDR3 reads CASSDTWQGRTSSYEQYF. CDR3 nucleotides: TGTGCCAGCAGTGATACGTGGCAGGGGCGGACCAGCTCCTACGAGCAGTACTTC. The rearrangement joins TRBV2 to TRBJ2-7; tentatively, D is TRBD1 (6 bases). V lost 3 bases to trimming and J lost 0 bases, with 21 bases between them. Germline loops: CDR1 SNHLY, CDR2 FYNNEI. The CDR3 runs to 18 residues.

The chain couples TRBV18 to TRBJ2-3, with 7 bases aligning to TRBD1. The germline CDR1 and CDR2 sequences are KGHSH and LQKENI. With 0 bases clipped from V and 0 bases from J, the junction kept 3 bases outside the gene matches. The CDR3 is 16 residues long. CDR3 amino acids: CASSPPGTASTDTQYF. CDR3 nucleotide sequence: TGTGCCAGCTCACCACCGGGGACAGCCAGCACAGATACGCAGTATTTT.

The V call is TRBV19, the J call TRBJ1-1; a possible D gene is TRBD1 (6 bases). V was trimmed by 6 bases and J by 6 bases, leaving 11 bases between them. Looked up from germline, CDR1 is LNHDA and CDR2 is SQIVND (reference sequence). This CDR3 comprises 12 residues. CDR3 protein: CASSTTGPEAFF. Here the CDR3 DNA reads TGTGCCAGTAGCACGACAGGTCCTGAAGCTTTCTTT.

The chain carries TRBV6-1 and TRBJ1-2; D is perhaps TRBD1 (6 bases). With 0 bases removed from V and 4 bases from J, the gap between germline ends came to 15 bases. Germline loops: CDR1 MNHNS, CDR2 SASEGT. The CDR3 totals 16 residues. The CDR3 nucleotides are TGTGCCAGCAGTGAAGCGGAAGTCAGGGGCGCCTATGGCTACACCTTC. It encodes CASSEAEVRGAYGYTF.

The chain uses TRBV7-5 and TRBJ2-7; TRBD2 is the table's D call and was not checked against the DNA. TRBV7-5 is a pseudogene segment. This CDR3 region has 16 residues. In nucleotides, the CDR3 is TGTGCCAGAAGCCCCTGGGGGGGGAGGGCCGTGTACGAGCAGTACTTC. Amino acid sequence: CARSPWGGRAVYEQYF.

In this sample, this clone turned up once. The V call is TRBV30, the J call TRBJ1-2; possibly TRBD1 for D (5 bases). The V end was cut by 0 bases, the J end by 4 bases, with 12 bases between. This CDR3 contains 14 residues. The germline V gene encodes CDR1 GTSNPN and CDR2 SVGIG (reference sequence). Here the CDR3 DNA reads TGTGCCTGGAGTGTACGATCAGGGTCCTATGGCTACACCTTC. The encoded protein is CAWSVRSGSYGYTF.

The CDR3: CASSLGGARNEQFF. The CDR3 bases are TGTGCCAGCAGCCTGGGAGGAGCGAGAAATGAGCAGTTCTTC. The V and J genes are TRBV3-1 (or the pseudogene TRBV3-2) and TRBJ2-1; D possibly corresponds to TRBD2 (6 bases). V lost 4 bases and J 7 bases, leaving 14 bases between the germline ends. Germline CDR1 LGHDT, CDR2 YNNKEL (reference sequence). The CDR3 sequence is 14 residues long.

This chain joins TRBV7-3 and TRBJ2-5; 8 bases line up with TRBD1. There are 13 residues in the CDR3. Germline CDR1 is SGHTA and CDR2 is FQGTGA. The V segment lost 4 bases and the J segment 5 bases; nucleotides outside the gene matches: 3. The CDR3 nucleotides are TGTGCCAGCAGCTACCGGGACAGGGAGACCCAGTACTTC. Protein product: CASSYRDRETQYF.

This clone has a single count. V gene TRBV28 combines with J gene TRBJ2-7; 7 bases line up with TRBD1. Trimming took 5 bases from V and 0 from J; bases not matched to a gene: 10. This CDR3 contains 16 residues. Germline V gene sequence: CDR1 MDHEN, CDR2 SYDVKM. CDR3: CASSRLGTASSYEQYF. CDR3 DNA: TGTGCCAGCAGTCGCCTAGGGACAGCGAGCTCCTACGAGCAGTACTTC.

The J gene is TRBJ2-5, the V gene TRBV7-9, with 9 bases fitting TRBD2. Germline V gene data show CDR1 as SEHNR and CDR2 as FQNEAQ (reference sequence). CDR3 length: 19 residues. Trimming cost V 3 bases and J 0 bases; bases outside gene matches: 14. The CDR3 DNA reads TGTGCCAGCAGCTTCCCAGAGATGGGACTAGCCATGTACCAAGAGACCCAGTACTTC. This translates into CASSFPEMGLAMYQETQYF.

The chain links TRBV25-1 to TRBJ2-1; TRBD1 matches at 9 bases. Losses at the gene ends were 4 bases for V and 5 bases for J; bases not matched to a gene: 9. Germline CDR1 is MGHDK and CDR2 is SYGVNS. The CDR3 is 16 residues long. Here the CDR3 DNA reads TGTGCCAGCAGTGGAGCGGGGACAGGGTGGAACAATGAGCAGTTCTTC. Its protein product is CASSGAGTGWNNEQFF.

This clone was counted between two and nine times. This chain connects TRBV7-3 to TRBJ2-3; weak D call: TRBD2 (6 bases). CDR1 and CDR2 from the germline V gene are SGHTA and FQGTGA. The CDR3 length is 16 residues. The V end was cut by 1 base, the J end by 3 bases, with 14 bases between. The CDR3 DNA follows: TGTGCCAGCAGCTTAAATGGCGGGACTGGGACAGATACGCAGTATTTT. Protein product: CASSLNGGTGTDTQYF.

The chain joins TRBV5-1 to TRBJ1-1, with no clear D. V gave up 2 bases and J gave up 2 bases, with 7 bases separating them. Germline V lookup: CDR1 SGHRS, CDR2 YFSETQ. The CDR3 runs 13 residues. CDR3 nucleotide sequence: TGCGCCAGCAGCTTTGGGCCCAACACTGAAGCTTTCTTT. Translated: CASSFGPNTEAFF. Variable domain in full (rest from reference TRBV5-1 and TRBJ1-1): KAGVTQTPRYLIKTRGQQVTLSCSPISGHRSVSWYQQTPGQGLQFLFEYFSETQRNKGNFPGRFSGRQFSNSRSEMNVSTLELGDSALYLCASSFGPNTEAFFGQGTRLTVV.

Here the CDR3 DNA reads TGTGCCAGCAGCCCCGGGACTAGCGGCTACGAGCAGTACTTC. It yields the protein CASSPGTSGYEQYF. This chain connects TRBV6-5 to TRBJ2-7, with 11 bases aligning to TRBD2. Trimming at V came to 6 bases and at J to 3 bases, leaving 4 bases not matched to a gene. The CDR3 consists of 14 residues. CDR1 and CDR2 (germline): MNHEY, SVGAGI.

The chain links TRBV12-3 or TRBV12-4 to TRBJ1-2, with TRBD1 as a possible D gene (5 bases). CDR3 length: 12 amino acids. Trimming took 1 base from V and 5 from J, leaving 5 bases between them. CDR3 region: CASSLEGYGYTF. The CDR3 region has the DNA TGTGCCAGCAGTTTAGAGGGGTATGGCTACACCTTC.

The V call is TRBV29-1, the J call TRBJ1-3, with unresolved D. This CDR3 is built from 12 residues. With 3 bases removed from V and 4 bases from J, the gap between germline ends came to 7 bases. The germline gives CDR1 SQVTM, CDR2 ANQGSEA. As DNA, the CDR3 is TGCAGCGTTGAGACTGGGGGAAACACCATATATTTT. This sequence encodes CSVETGGNTIYF.

The sample holds one count of this clone. The chain carries TRBV19 and TRBJ2-7, with 7 bases aligning to TRBD2. J gave up 2 bases and V 5 bases, and 6 bases lay outside the gene matches. In germline, CDR1 is LNHDA, CDR2 SQIVND (reference sequence). The CDR3 is made up of 14 amino acids. This CDR3 reads CASSVASGTYEQYF. CDR3 sequence (DNA): TGTGCCAGTAGTGTCGCTAGCGGAACCTACGAGCAGTACTTC.

This clone was counted a single time. The rearrangement uses TRBV14 and TRBJ2-3, with no clear D. V lost 4 bases to trimming and J lost 0 bases, with 11 bases between them. The CDR3 sequence is 15 residues long. Germline loops: CDR1 SGHDN, CDR2 FVKESK. In DNA form, the CDR3 reads TGTGCCAGCAGCCTCCTGTCCGGGAGCACAGATACGCAGTATTTT. Protein product: CASSLLSGSTDTQYF.